The 22 T cell receptor beta chains below come from one sample, sequenced in a study of blood T cell repertoires in COVID-19. Generated by immunoSEQ multiplex PCR, the TCRdb table keeps only in-frame clones and is missing some. This sample has roughly 230,000 clones; around 90% occur once, and the top ten carry about 1.8%. Material: peripheral blood. The receptors stem from a man aged 70 or older with acute or convalescent COVID-19.

This clone has only one observation. The gene calls are TRBV28 and TRBJ1-5; 8 bases agree with TRBD1. This CDR3 is built from 15 residues. Trimming removed 6 bases from V and 6 bases from J; junction bases left unmatched: 10. Germline lookup yields CDR1 MDHEN and CDR2 SYDVKM. The CDR3 nucleotides read TGTGCCAGCAGATATCTCGACAGGGGAAGTCAGCCCCAGCATTTT. Its protein is CASRYLDRGSQPQHF.

The chain has TRBV19 and TRBJ1-5; D is possibly TRBD1 (5 bases). Germline CDR1 and CDR2: LNHDA and SQIVND (reference sequence). This CDR3 region has 19 residues. The germline V and J ends were trimmed by 4 bases and 4 bases, with 26 bases remaining between them. Here the CDR3 DNA reads TGTGCCAGTAGTAGGAGGGGCTCGTTCGCAGAGGCTAATAATCAGCCCCAGCATTTT. This sequence encodes CASSRRGSFAEANNQPQHF.

This chain joins TRBV9 and TRBJ2-1; 7 bases are a match to TRBD1. J gave up 8 bases and V 4 bases, and 6 bases lay outside the gene matches. CDR3 size: 13 residues. Germline V lookup: CDR1 SGDLS, CDR2 YYNGEE. CDR3 sequence: CASSFRQGHEQFF. The DNA for the CDR3 is TGTGCCAGCAGCTTTCGACAGGGCCATGAGCAGTTCTTC.

This chain links TRBV6-5 with TRBJ2-7, with a possible D match to TRBD1 (6 bases). Germline CDR1 and CDR2: MNHEY and SVGAGI. CDR3 length: 12 amino acids. V dropped 9 bases and J dropped 2 bases, with 11 bases sitting between them. The CDR3 loop reads CASRDTTYEQYF. The CDR3 DNA reads TGTGCCAGTCGGGACACTACCTACGAGCAGTACTTC.

The V gene is TRBV7-2, the J gene TRBJ2-3, with TRBD1 identical over 9 bases. With 5 bases clipped from V and 0 bases from J, the junction kept 6 bases outside the gene matches. Germline V CDR1 and CDR2: SGHTA, FQGNSA. This CDR3 has 16 residues. The CDR3 loop is CASSPLGQGSTDTQYF. The CDR3 DNA sequence: TGTGCCAGCAGCCCCCTAGGACAGGGGAGCACAGATACGCAGTATTTT.

Notes on this clone: This specimen includes other DNA sequences encoding the same CDR3. V gene TRBV29-1 combines with J gene TRBJ1-1; D not certain. With 4 bases removed from V and 0 bases from J, the gap between germline ends came to 3 bases. The CDR3 runs 11 residues. Germline CDR1 is SQVTM and CDR2 is ANQGSEA. This CDR3 reads CSVAVNTEAFF. The CDR3 nucleotides read TGCAGCGTTGCCGTGAACACTGAAGCTTTCTTT.

This chain uses TRBV5-6 with TRBJ2-1; 9 bases align to TRBD1. The germline CDR1 and CDR2 sequences are SGHDT and YYEEEE. This CDR3 is built from 13 residues. V shed 4 bases, J shed 8 bases, and the junction held 4 bases outside the gene matches. The CDR3 DNA reads TGTGCCAGCAGCAAGGGACAGGGTTATGAGCAGTTCTTC. It codes for CASSKGQGYEQFF.

This clone rates as medium-sized. The chain employs TRBV4-2 and TRBJ2-2; TRBD2 matches 14 bases. CDR1 and CDR2 (germline): LGHNA, YNFKEQ. This CDR3 contains 17 residues. Trimming at V came to 5 bases and at J to 6 bases, leaving 8 bases not matched to a gene. Written as DNA, the CDR3 is TGTGCCAGCAGCACCGGGACTAGCGGGAGTGTTTCCGGGGAGCTGTTTTTT. Translating it yields CASSTGTSGSVSGELFF.

This chain uses TRBV5-1 with TRBJ2-1; 14 nucleotides align to TRBD2. With 4 bases clipped from V and 8 bases from J, the junction kept 8 bases outside the gene matches. The CDR3 runs 16 residues. In germline, CDR1 is SGHRS, CDR2 YFSETQ. The CDR3 reads CASSTGLAGAYDEQFF. As DNA, the CDR3 is TGCGCCAGCAGCACGGGACTAGCGGGAGCCTATGATGAGCAGTTCTTC.

The J gene is TRBJ1-6, the V gene TRBV29-1, with D possibly being TRBD1 (6 bases). Per the germline V gene, CDR1 is SQVTM and CDR2 is ANQGSEA. The V end lost 7 bases, the J end lost 7 bases, and 20 bases lay between the germline ends. The length of the CDR3 is 15 residues. The CDR3 DNA is TGCAGCGCCCACCCCCCTACAGGGCAAAATTCACCCCTCCACTTT. As protein: CSAHPPTGQNSPLHF.

The chain couples TRBV18 to TRBJ2-1; TRBD2 matches at 11 bases. Germline-derived CDR1 and CDR2 are KGHSH and LQKENI. J was trimmed by 9 bases and V by 0 bases; bases with no gene match: 1. This CDR3 has 14 amino acids. CDR3 residues: CASSPPSGRGEQFF. The CDR3 region has the DNA TGTGCCAGCTCACCACCTAGCGGGAGGGGTGAGCAGTTCTTC.

This clone came up once. The chain is built from TRBV2 and TRBJ2-7; 7 bases line up with TRBD1. V gave up 4 bases and J gave up 4 bases; unmatched junction bases: 4. Per the germline V gene, CDR1 is SNHLY and CDR2 is FYNNEI. CDR3 length equals 13 residues. In DNA form, the CDR3 reads TGTGCCAGCAGTGTTGGCAGGGGGTACGAGCAGTACTTC. Residues: CASSVGRGYEQYF.

The chain combines TRBV9 with TRBJ2-3, with D possibly being TRBD2 (5 bases). Germline values: CDR1 SGDLS, CDR2 YYNGEE. Trimming pared 0 bases from V and 0 bases from J, leaving 8 bases between. This CDR3 region has 15 residues. CDR3: CASSVASGSTDTQYF. Here the CDR3 DNA reads TGTGCCAGCAGCGTAGCCAGCGGTAGCACAGATACGCAGTATTTT.

The chain couples TRBV9 to TRBJ2-1, with 10 bases fitting TRBD1. This CDR3 spans 15 amino acids. Trimming removed 4 bases from V and 12 bases from J; junction bases left unmatched: 13. Germline values: CDR1 SGDLS, CDR2 YYNGEE. Here the CDR3 reads CASSPGTGAGVVQFF. The CDR3 region has the DNA TGTGCCAGCAGCCCCGGGACAGGGGCCGGAGTGGTGCAGTTCTTC.

The chain has TRBV28 and TRBJ1-2, with 7 bases aligning to TRBD1. This CDR3 is 12 amino acids long. CDR1 and CDR2 (germline): MDHEN, SYDVKM. V lost 10 bases and J lost 5; bases outside the gene matches: 7. CDR3 protein: CAICGDSYGYTF. CDR3 nucleotide sequence: TGTGCCATCTGCGGGGACAGTTATGGCTACACCTTC.

The chain carries TRBV5-1 and TRBJ2-1, with 8 bases fitting TRBD1. V shed 2 bases, J shed 9 bases, and the junction held 13 bases outside the gene matches. Germline CDR1 and CDR2: SGHRS and YFSETQ. The CDR3 has 16 amino acids. The CDR3 loop reads CASSFEAGTGTPEQFF. In nucleotides, the CDR3 is TGCGCCAGCAGCTTTGAAGCCGGGACAGGTACCCCTGAGCAGTTCTTC.

This chain uses TRBV5-4 with TRBJ2-5; 10 positions match TRBD1. After removal of 0 bases from V and 3 bases from J, the junction contained 2 bases not matched to a gene. CDR1 is SGHNT and CDR2 is YYREEE in the germline V gene (reference sequence). The CDR3 loop spans 15 amino acids. CDR3 nucleotide sequence: TGTGCCAGCAGCTTGGTGGGGACAGGGGAAGAGACCCAGTACTTC. Encoded protein: CASSLVGTGEETQYF.

The genes are TRBV11-2 and TRBJ1-2; D is perhaps TRBD1 (6 bases). CDR1 and CDR2 (germline): SGHAT, FQNNGV. The V end lost 3 bases, the J end lost 4 bases, and 15 bases lay between the germline ends. The CDR3 is 15 residues long. The CDR3 DNA is TGTGCCAGCAGCTTTGGGGGGGCCATTCCCTATGGCTACACCTTC. Amino acid sequence: CASSFGGAIPYGYTF.

This chain connects TRBV5-4 to TRBJ2-1; TRBD2 aligns across 7 bases. Germline CDR1 and CDR2: SGHNT and YYREEE (reference sequence). J was trimmed by 2 bases and V by 6 bases; bases with no gene match: 8. The CDR3 contains 15 residues. The CDR3 DNA reads TGTGCCAGCACCTCTAGCGGACGAACCTACAATGAGCAGTTCTTC. Translating gives CASTSSGRTYNEQFF.

The CDR3, as DNA: TGTGCCAGCAGTAGCCTAAGCAATCAGCCCCAGCATTTT. Translated, it gives CASSSLSNQPQHF. V gene TRBV12-3 or TRBV12-4 combines with J gene TRBJ1-5; no definite D call. Trimming removed 5 bases at V and 1 base at J, with 6 bases between. There are 13 residues in the CDR3.

V and J are TRBV5-4 and TRBJ2-7; the match to TRBD2 covers 14 bases. The J segment lost 8 bases and the V segment lost 4 bases, leaving 17 bases of the junction unmatched. Germline CDR1 and CDR2: SGHNT and YYREEE (reference sequence). The length of the CDR3 is 18 residues. CDR3 sequence (DNA): TGTGCCAGCAGCCGTCCGGGACTAGCGGGAGCCCACCCGGGCAAGCAGTACTTC. Protein product: CASSRPGLAGAHPGKQYF.

This clone has more than one count but fewer than ten. V is TRBV28 and J is TRBJ1-6; 9 bases map to TRBD1. Germline trimming cut 8 bases from V and 10 bases from J; bases unmatched to any gene: 9. Germline lookup yields CDR1 MDHEN and CDR2 SYDVKM. This CDR3 contains 14 residues. The DNA for the CDR3 is TGTGCCAGCTCCCTTGGGACAGGGCCATCACCCCTCCACTTT. Translating gives CASSLGTGPSPLHF.